A single sample is the source of the 2 T cell receptor beta chains below, sequenced in a study of T-cell reconstitution after alpha-beta-depleted transplantation in children. As it was prepared, the TCRbeta library received unique molecular identifiers. Each CDR3 protein gets one entry after TCRdb re-called the PCR reads with MiXCR. The profile shows about 540,000 distinct CDR3 sequences, around 18% of them singletons. This specimen was PBMCs from the stem cell graft donor, taken from the stem cell graft. The receptors originated from a human donor who donated a stem cell graft to a child with acute lymphoblastic leukemia.

This clonotype came up a few times. V usage is TRBV5-1 and J usage is TRBJ2-1; D is possibly TRBD2 (6 bases). The CDR3 extends over 15 amino acids. CDR1 is SGHRS, CDR2 YFSETQ, per germline. V lost 3 bases and J 10 bases, leaving 20 bases between the germline ends. CDR3 amino acids: CASSSGSLAEEEQFF. DNA of the CDR3: TGCGCCAGCAGCTCCGGTTCTTTAGCGGAAGAGGAGCAGTTCTTC.

The V call is TRBV5-1, the J call TRBJ2-3; TRBD2 aligns across 9 bases. This CDR3 has 17 amino acids. V dropped 0 bases and J dropped 0; count of bases not matched to a gene: 5. Per the germline V gene, CDR1 is SGHRS and CDR2 is YFSETQ. CDR3 nucleotide sequence: TGCGCCAGCAGCTTGGAAGCGGGAGGCCTAAGCACAGATACGCAGTATTTT. This sequence encodes CASSLEAGGLSTDTQYF.